This TCR beta chain was recorded in a study of beta chain features in type 1 diabetes. Germline loops: CDR1 LGHNA, CDR2 YNFKEQ. CDR3 length equals 14 residues. The V and J ends lost 0 bases and 2 bases respectively, with 7 bases between them. Since all of the isolated RNA was reverse transcribed, expressed TCRB transcripts were what got sequenced. Produced via immunoSEQ multiplex PCR; TCRdb's table is partial and in-frame only. The sample holds approximately 250,000 clones, over 8.5% seen once. This clone was detected only a few times. Antigen unknown. Findings and caveats of the study: Sequencing of cDNA might inflate the share of cells that strongly express TCR. A pattern of fewer insertions and more deletions at VDJ junctions was seen in type 1 diabetes patients.

Sequenced input: naive CD4+ T cells from blood. The gene calls are TRBV4-2 and TRBJ1-2; D ambiguous. This TCR was recovered from a woman between 18 and 29 years old in good health. The CDR3 sequence is CASSQDRGNYGYTF. The CDR3 nucleotides are TGTGCCAGCAGCCAAGATCGAGGGAACTATGGCTACACCTTC.